These 20 T cell receptor beta chains came from one sample sequenced in a study of blood T cell repertoires in COVID-19. Sequencing was performed with immunoSEQ multiplex PCR; in TCRdb, only in-frame clones are kept and a portion is missing. In the table there are about 72,000 clones, about 85% of which are singletons. Sequenced sample: peripheral blood. All receptors come from an elderly woman with active or convalescent COVID-19.

This clone was recorded once. This sequence joins TRBV27 and TRBJ1-2; D may be TRBD1 (6 bases). The CDR3 runs 14 residues. Germline V lookup: CDR1 MNHEY, CDR2 SMNVEV (reference sequence). V dropped 3 bases and J dropped 6 bases, with 14 bases sitting between them. CDR3: CASSFAQGWNGYTF. The CDR3 bases are TGTGCCAGCAGTTTTGCACAGGGATGGAATGGCTACACCTTC.

This chain links TRBV18 with TRBJ2-5, with TRBD2 matching 14 bases. The trim removed 4 bases at V and 2 bases at J, leaving 6 bases unmatched. The CDR3 has 17 residues. Germline CDR1 KGHSH, CDR2 LQKENI. The CDR3 nucleotides are TGTGCCAGCTCACACCGGGGGACTAGCGGGGGACAAGAGACCCAGTACTTC. Its protein product is CASSHRGTSGGQETQYF.

This clone showed up just a few times. The chain has TRBV29-1 and TRBJ2-6; maybe TRBD1 (6 bases). The CDR3 is made up of 14 amino acids. From germline, CDR1 is SQVTM and CDR2 ANQGSEA. The V end lost 4 bases, the J end lost 0 bases, and 7 bases lay between the germline ends. CDR3 amino acids: CSVGGRSGANVLTF. In nucleotides, the CDR3 is TGCAGCGTTGGGGGGCGCTCTGGGGCCAACGTCCTGACTTTC.

This clone appeared many times. V is TRBV5-4 and J is TRBJ1-6, with D possibly matching TRBD1 (5 bases). V lost 4 bases and J lost 7, with 6 bases in between. The CDR3 extends over 12 amino acids. The germline V gene has CDR1 SGHNT and CDR2 YYREEE (reference sequence). The CDR3 reads CASSRGNSPLHF. The CDR3 nucleotides read TGTGCCAGCAGCAGGGGAAATTCACCCCTCCACTTT. The complete variable domain, with remaining parts taken from reference TRBV5-4 and TRBJ1-6, reads ETGVTQSPTHLIKTRGQQVTLRCSSQSGHNTVSWYQQALGQGPQFIFQYYREEENGRGNFPPRFSGLQFPNYSSELNVNALELDDSALYLCASSRGNSPLHFGNGTRLTVT.

The genes are TRBV10-1 and TRBJ2-1; TRBD1 is a possible D gene (6 bases). Looked up from germline, CDR1 is WNHNN and CDR2 is SYGVQD (reference sequence). V was trimmed by 5 bases and J by 10 bases, leaving 9 bases between them. This CDR3 contains 11 residues. The CDR3 DNA reads as TGCGCCAGCAGTACGACAGGCGAGCAGTTCTTC. This sequence encodes CASSTTGEQFF.

CDR3 in amino acids: CASSGRGEQFF. The DNA for the CDR3 is TGTGCCAGCAGTGGAAGGGGTGAGCAGTTCTTC. The V gene is TRBV2, the J gene TRBJ2-1, with a possible D match to TRBD1 (5 bases). The CDR3 consists of 11 residues. Germline CDR1 is SNHLY and CDR2 is FYNNEI. V lost 4 bases to trimming and J lost 9 bases, with 7 bases between them.

The chain employs TRBV15 and TRBJ1-2; tentative D call: TRBD1 (6 bases). Trimming cost V 5 bases and J 10 bases, with 17 bases left between them. CDR3 length equals 13 residues. The germline V gene has CDR1 LNHNV and CDR2 YYDKDF (reference sequence). CDR3 nucleotides: TGTGCCACCAGCGGACGAGGACAGAGCTACTACACCTTC. As protein: CATSGRGQSYYTF.

In DNA form, the CDR3 reads TGTGCCAGCAGTGAAAGTAGGGGTGGTGAGCAGTTCTTC. It translates to CASSESRGGEQFF. The chain is built from TRBV6-1 and TRBJ2-1, with D possibly being TRBD1 (5 bases). Trimming cost V 2 bases and J 9 bases, with 11 bases left between them. This CDR3 contains 13 residues. Per germline, CDR1 MNHNS and CDR2 SASEGT.

The chain employs TRBV7-9 and TRBJ1-2, with D perhaps TRBD1 (5 bases). CDR3 length: 14 residues. V lost 1 base to trimming and J lost 3 bases, with 9 bases between them. The germline CDR1 and CDR2 sequences are SEHNR and FQNEAQ (reference sequence). The CDR3: CASSLGGGDYGYTF. Here the CDR3 DNA reads TGTGCCAGCAGCTTAGGGGGAGGGGACTATGGCTACACCTTC.

CDR3 nucleotides: TGCAGCGTTGATGGTCCAGCGGGCCCGAACACTGAAGCTTTCTTT. It is translated as CSVDGPAGPNTEAFF. The gene calls are TRBV29-1 and TRBJ1-1, with unresolved D. Trimming removed 3 bases at V and 1 base at J, with 15 bases between. The CDR3 is 15 amino acids. Germline CDR1 reads SQVTM; CDR2 reads ANQGSEA.

This chain uses TRBV10-3 with TRBJ1-2; possibly TRBD1 for D (5 bases). Germline V lookup: CDR1 ENHRY, CDR2 SYGVKD. V lost 10 bases and J lost 3, with 15 bases in between. The CDR3 is 13 amino acids. The CDR3 coding sequence is TGTGCCAGCACCTCAGGGCTCGACTATGGCTACACCTTC. Translated, it gives CASTSGLDYGYTF.

This clone was counted a single time. The chain couples TRBV7-8 to TRBJ2-3; D not certain. CDR1 and CDR2 from the germline V gene are SGHVS and FQNEAQ. V lost 5 bases and J 0 bases, leaving 9 bases between the germline ends. The CDR3 consists of 14 residues. The CDR3 sequence is CASSPLESTDTQYF. For the CDR3, the DNA is TGTGCCAGCAGCCCGCTAGAGAGCACAGATACGCAGTATTTT. Filled out from reference TRBV7-8 and TRBJ2-3, the complete variable domain reads GAGVSQSPRYKVAKRGQDVALRCDPISGHVSLFWYQQALGQGPEFLTYFQNEAQLDKSGLPSDRFFAERPEGSVSTLKIQRTQQEDSAVYLCASSPLESTDTQYFGPGTRLTVL.

The CDR3 here is CASSPKGQGNTEAFF. The DNA of the CDR3 is TGTGCCAGCTCACCGAAAGGACAGGGGAACACTGAAGCTTTCTTT. The rearrangement links TRBV18 to TRBJ1-1, with 8 positions matching TRBD1. With 3 bases clipped from V and 1 base from J, the junction kept 4 bases outside the gene matches. Germline loops: CDR1 KGHSH, CDR2 LQKENI. The CDR3 consists of 15 residues.

This clone was seen only once. This rearrangement joins TRBV9 to TRBJ1-4, with TRBD1 matching 12 bases. Trimming removed 4 bases from V and 3 bases from J; junction bases left unmatched: 7. Per germline, CDR1 SGDLS and CDR2 YYNGEE. This CDR3 comprises 17 residues. CDR3 in DNA: TGTGCCAGCAGCTCCGGGACAGGGGGCTGGGCTAATGAAAAACTGTTTTTT. Its protein product is CASSSGTGGWANEKLFF.

The gene calls are TRBV15 and TRBJ2-1; 9 positions agree with TRBD1. This CDR3 has 17 amino acids. The V segment lost 5 bases and the J segment 5 bases; nucleotides outside the gene matches: 13. Germline V gene lookup returns CDR1 LNHNV and CDR2 YYDKDF (reference sequence). The CDR3 here is CATSPWGRTGADNEQFF. In DNA, the CDR3 is TGTGCCACCAGCCCATGGGGGCGGACAGGGGCCGACAATGAGCAGTTCTTC.

A single count supports this clone. The genes are TRBV11-2 and TRBJ1-5, with 7 bases matching TRBD1. The CDR3 length is 16 residues. V was pared by 5 bases and J by 2 bases, with 9 bases of the junction left unmatched. CDR1 is SGHAT and CDR2 is FQNNGV in the germline V gene. This CDR3 is CASSVLTGRGNQPQHF. CDR3 nucleotide sequence: TGTGCCAGCAGCGTTTTGACAGGGAGAGGCAATCAGCCCCAGCATTTT.

The chain employs TRBV6-5 and TRBJ2-7; TRBD2 matches at 8 bases. The CDR3 contains 14 residues. Germline trimming cut 7 bases from V and 3 bases from J; bases unmatched to any gene: 8. CDR1 and CDR2 from the germline V gene are MNHEY and SVGAGI. The CDR3, as DNA: TGTGCCAGCACTCGGGGGGGGACAAACTACGAGCAGTACTTC. The encoded protein is CASTRGGTNYEQYF.

The chain combines TRBV3-1 (or the pseudogene TRBV3-2) with TRBJ2-1; 13 bases are shared with TRBD2. After removal of 4 bases from V and 8 bases from J, the junction contained 5 bases not matched to a gene. CDR1 and CDR2 from the germline V gene are LGHDT and YNNKEL (reference sequence). This CDR3 region has 15 residues. The CDR3 loop reads CASSRGTSGADEQFF. In nucleotides, the CDR3 is TGTGCCAGCAGCCGGGGGACTAGCGGGGCGGATGAGCAGTTCTTC.

The rearrangement uses TRBV7-2 and TRBJ2-1, with D maybe TRBD2 (5 bases). The CDR3 runs 14 residues. Germline values: CDR1 SGHTA, CDR2 FQGNSA. V lost 5 bases, J lost 10 bases, and 18 bases lay in between. CDR3 in DNA: TGTGCCAGCAGCCCGCCCGGGATTTCATGGGAGCAGTTCTTC. It yields the protein CASSPPGISWEQFF.

The rearrangement links TRBV5-6 to TRBJ2-5; TRBD2 might be the D (5 bases). With 2 bases removed from V and 7 bases from J, the gap between germline ends came to 15 bases. Germline V gives CDR1 SGHDT, CDR2 YYEEEE. CDR3 length equals 14 residues. CDR3 amino acids: CASSFGPQEGTQYF. CDR3 nucleotide sequence: TGTGCCAGCAGCTTCGGTCCTCAAGAGGGGACCCAGTACTTC.